This T cell receptor (beta chain) was recorded in a study of monozygotic twins with inflammatory bowel disease. Study outcomes and limitations: Any single strong signal or clonotype tied to IBD lacked support. No distinction between different T cell subtypes was possible. Differing immunosuppressive treatments may have added variability to patient repertoires.

TCRdb re-called the 5' RACE reads and catalogs CDR3 proteins one per entry, DNA excluded. The sample totals 400,000 to 500,000 distinct CDR3 sequences. CDR1 DFQATT and CDR2 SNEGSKA come from the germline V gene (reference sequence). The length of the CDR3 is 14 residues. Note on this clonotype: Its matching antigen is unknown.

This receptor was identified in a human donor with ulcerative colitis or Crohn's disease, or a healthy co-twin of an affected twin (not recorded which). The sequencing input was blood. This chain joins TRBV20-1 and TRBJ1-1. The CDR3 region is CSARDSRGYTEAFF.